The 6 T cell receptor beta chains below come from one sample, sequenced in a study of molecular identifiers for immune sequencing clone quantification. TCRdb passed the PCR reads through MiXCR, listing each CDR3 protein once. The sample consists of some 97,000 distinct CDR3 sequences, 24% of them appearing once. The sample consisted of naive CD8+ T cells from blood, with Jurkat cell RNA spiked in. Subset noted: FACS-sorted CD8+CD4-CCR7+CD45RA+ naive T cells. All receptors come from a human donor in good health. Some libraries in this study had Jurkat cell RNA spiked in.

The rearrangement links TRBV9 to TRBJ2-7; D is undetermined. V lost 0 bases and J 5 bases, leaving 12 bases between the germline ends. This CDR3 is 14 amino acids long. Germline V CDR1 and CDR2: SGDLS, YYNGEE. As DNA, the CDR3 is TGTGCCAGCAGCGTAGGCGCGGCCGGTGACGAGCAGTACTTC. Its translation: CASSVGAAGDEQYF.

There are many counts of this clonotype. The chain uses TRBV9 and TRBJ2-3; 7 bases align to TRBD2. This CDR3 region has 16 residues. Germline trimming cut 0 bases from V and 4 bases from J; bases unmatched to any gene: 8. Germline lookup yields CDR1 SGDLS and CDR2 YYNGEE. CDR3 sequence: CASSVEDGGRADTQYF. The CDR3, as DNA: TGTGCCAGCAGCGTAGAGGACGGGGGGAGAGCAGATACGCAGTATTTT.

This clonotype was observed a handful of times. V is TRBV19 and J is TRBJ1-1, with a possible D match to TRBD1 (5 bases). Germline V gene data show CDR1 as LNHDA and CDR2 as SQIVND (reference sequence). Trimming pared 2 bases from V and 6 bases from J, leaving 7 bases between. This CDR3 has 12 residues. In DNA form, the CDR3 reads TGTGCCAGTAGTATAAGGGGACCTGAAGCTTTCTTT. This gives the protein CASSIRGPEAFF.

This CDR3 is CASAEDRLLSSYEQYF. The CDR3 nucleotides are TGTGCCAGCGCGGAGGACAGGCTATTAAGCTCCTACGAGCAGTACTTC. This chain connects TRBV13 to TRBJ2-7; the match to TRBD1 covers 7 bases. The CDR3 totals 16 residues. CDR1 and CDR2 from the germline V gene are PRHDT and FYEKMQ (reference sequence). V trimming: 8 bases; J trimming: 0 bases; junction bases outside the gene matches: 13.

In this sample, this clonotype turned up a few times. The chain uses TRBV14 and TRBJ2-1; 8 bases align to TRBD2. J gave up 4 bases and V 2 bases, and 7 bases lay outside the gene matches. The CDR3 loop spans 16 amino acids. In germline, CDR1 is SGHDN, CDR2 FVKESK. Here the CDR3 reads CASSQRPLAGYNEQFF. The DNA for the CDR3 is TGTGCCAGCAGCCAAAGGCCCCTAGCGGGTTACAATGAGCAGTTCTTC.

V and J are TRBV2 and TRBJ2-3; D is uncertain. V was trimmed by 6 bases and J by 4 bases, leaving 14 bases between them. CDR1 SNHLY and CDR2 FYNNEI come from the germline V gene. The CDR3 is 14 residues long. CDR3 DNA: TGTGCCAGCAGCCGCGTTGCGCCCCCAGATACGCAGTATTTT. Its protein product is CASSRVAPPDTQYF.